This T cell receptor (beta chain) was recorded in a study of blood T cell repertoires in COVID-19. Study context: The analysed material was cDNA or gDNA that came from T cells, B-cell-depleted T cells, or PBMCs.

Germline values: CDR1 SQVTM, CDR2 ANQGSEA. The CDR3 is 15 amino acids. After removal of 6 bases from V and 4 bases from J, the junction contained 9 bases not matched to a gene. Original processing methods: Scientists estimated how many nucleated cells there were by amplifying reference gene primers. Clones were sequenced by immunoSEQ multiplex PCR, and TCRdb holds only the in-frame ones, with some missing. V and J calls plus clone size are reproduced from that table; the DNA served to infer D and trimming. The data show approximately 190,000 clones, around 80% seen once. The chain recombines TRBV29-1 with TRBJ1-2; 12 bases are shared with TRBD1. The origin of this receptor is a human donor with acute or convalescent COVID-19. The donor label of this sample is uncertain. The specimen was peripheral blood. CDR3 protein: CSVAGTGGLGYGYTF. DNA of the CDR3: TGCAGCGTGGCCGGGACAGGGGGCTTGGGCTATGGCTACACCTTC.